This is a list of T cell receptor beta chains from one sample in a study of CD8 T cells in ankylosing spondylitis. A single record per CDR3 protein comes from TCRdb applying MiXCR to the 5' RACE reads. The sample has a few hundred thousand distinct CDR3 sequences; around 22% are singletons. Sequencing input: blood, either unsorted or a sorted T cell fraction (not recorded which). Source of these receptors: a male donor with ankylosing spondylitis. Each CDR3 is given with its conserved first and last residue. A D gene is named only where the DNA matches it firmly. Only some rows state a clone size, as once, few, many or a class for expanded clones.

J,V,D,size,CDR3,DNA
TRBJ1-1,TRBV7-2,NA,few,CASNLRANTEAFF,TGTGCCAGCAACTTGCGGGCGAACACTGAAGCTTTCTTT
TRBJ1-1,TRBV4-3,NA,NA,CASSQGRAGGTEAFF,TGCGCCAGCAGCCAAGGAAGGGCCGGGGGAACTGAAGCTTTCTTT
TRBJ1-4,TRBV5-1,NA,NA,CASSQDKGGGKLFF,TGCGCCAGCAGCCAGGACAAAGGTGGGGGAAAACTGTTTTTT
TRBJ1-3,TRBV12-3/TRBV12-4,NA,NA,CASSLGPFGNTIYF,TGTGCCAGCAGTTTAGGACCCTTTGGAAACACCATATATTTT
TRBJ2-7,TRBV11-1,NA,few,CASSSALTGSYEQYF,TGTGCCAGCAGCTCAGCCCTAACAGGCTCCTACGAGCAGTACTTC
TRBJ1-2,TRBV2,NA,few,CASSIRTIYYGYTF,TGTGCCAGCAGTATTCGGACAATATACTATGGCTACACCTTC
TRBJ1-2,TRBV3-1,NA,NA,CASSLGYDRGTYTF,TGTGCCAGCAGCCTAGGGTACGACCGGGGCACCTACACCTTC
TRBJ2-2,TRBV6-1,TRBD1,few,CASRDGTGAGELFF,TGTGCCAGCAGGGATGGAACAGGGGCCGGGGAGCTGTTTTTT
TRBJ1-1,TRBV29-1,NA,many,CSDVGPSTEAFF,TGCAGCGACGTCGGACCTTCCACTGAAGCTTTCTTT
TRBJ1-1,TRBV4-2,NA,few,CASSQDFLGFMNTEAFF,TGTGCCAGCAGCCAAGATTTTTTGGGCTTCATGAACACTGAAGCTTTCTTT
TRBJ2-1,TRBV29-1,NA,many,CSVTNPQQHNEQFF,TGCAGCGTCACGAACCCCCAGCAACACAATGAGCAGTTCTTC
TRBJ1-6,TRBV20-1,NA,once,CSARDAGSSYNSPLHF,TGCAGTGCTAGAGATGCAGGGAGCTCCTATAATTCACCCCTCCACTTT
TRBJ2-1,TRBV7-3,TRBD2,few,CASSAGTSPYNEQFF,TGTGCCAGCAGCGCCGGGACTAGTCCCTACAATGAGCAGTTCTTC
TRBJ2-7,TRBV10-3,TRBD1,many,CASIQGDSASYEQYF,TGTGCCTCAATACAGGGGGATTCCGCGTCCTACGAGCAGTACTTC
TRBJ2-7,TRBV12-3/TRBV12-4,NA,few,CASSSGQPSYEQYF,TGTGCCAGCAGTTCCGGACAGCCCTCCTACGAGCAGTACTTC
TRBJ2-2,TRBV7-3,NA,many,CASSLSSGNTGELFF,TGTGCCAGCAGTTTATCCTCCGGGAACACCGGGGAGCTGTTTTTT
TRBJ2-7,TRBV11-2,NA,NA,CASSLVAPWDEQYF,TGTGCCAGCAGCTTAGTAGCACCCTGGGACGAGCAGTACTTC
TRBJ2-1,TRBV6-5,NA,few,CASRSAGNEQFF,TGTGCCAGCAGATCGGCGGGGAATGAGCAGTTCTTC
TRBJ1-4,TRBV10-3,TRBD1,NA,CAISDYQGAGKLFF,TGTGCCATCAGTGATTACCAGGGGGCAGGAAAACTGTTTTTT
TRBJ1-1,TRBV28,TRBD1,NA,CASSSGGKAEAFF,TGTGCCAGCAGCTCAGGGGGCAAGGCTGAAGCTTTCTTT
TRBJ2-1,TRBV9,NA,many,CASSPGSRHDNEQFF,TGTGCCAGCAGCCCCGGGAGCAGACATGACAATGAGCAGTTCTTC
TRBJ2-6,TRBV9,TRBD1,few,CASSTLGTGVPGANVLTF,TGTGCCAGCAGCACCTTGGGGACAGGGGTTCCTGGGGCCAACGTCCTGACTTTC
TRBJ1-2,TRBV29-1,TRBD1,few,CSERPPGQGVYGYTF,TGCAGCGAACGCCCTCCGGGACAGGGCGTCTATGGCTACACCTTC
TRBJ2-1,TRBV9,NA,few,CASSSPPNEQFF,TGTGCCAGCAGTTCTCCCCCCAATGAGCAGTTCTTC
TRBJ2-7,TRBV5-1,TRBD2,few,CASSTGGASSYEQYF,TGCGCCAGCAGCACGGGAGGGGCCAGCTCCTACGAGCAGTACTTC
TRBJ2-2,TRBV27,TRBD2,few,CASSFQREGTGELFF,TGTGCCAGCAGTTTCCAGCGGGAGGGGACCGGGGAGCTGTTTTTT
TRBJ2-3,TRBV30,NA,NA,CAWSQGSRTDTQYF,TGTGCCTGGAGCCAGGGGTCCCGCACAGATACGCAGTATTTT
TRBJ2-7,TRBV11-2,TRBD1,NA,CASSLGTVTGNYEQYF,TGTGCCAGCAGCTTAGGTACGGTGACAGGGAACTACGAGCAGTACTTC
TRBJ2-3,TRBV5-1,NA,NA,CASRGASTDTQYF,TGCGCCAGCAGGGGAGCGAGCACAGATACGCAGTATTTT
TRBJ2-3,TRBV20-1,NA,NA,CSARGSRDFGDTQYF,TGCAGTGCTAGAGGGAGCCGGGACTTTGGTGATACGCAGTATTTT
TRBJ2-1,TRBV20-1,NA,NA,CSARATSASSYNEQFF,TGCAGTGCTAGGGCGACCAGCGCGAGCTCCTACAATGAGCAGTTCTTC
TRBJ2-1,TRBV12-3/TRBV12-4,NA,few,CASSLVGHNNEQFF,TGTGCCAGCAGTTTAGTGGGACACAACAATGAGCAGTTCTTC
TRBJ2-7,TRBV2,NA,NA,CASGSYLSSYEQYF,TGTGCCAGTGGTAGCTACTTAAGCTCCTACGAGCAGTACTTC
TRBJ2-1,TRBV5-6,NA,few,CASSLDRKQFF,TGTGCCAGCAGCTTGGACAGGAAGCAGTTCTTC
TRBJ2-1,TRBV25-1,TRBD2,once,CASRAPGLAGGPYNEQFF,TGTGCCAGCAGGGCCCCGGGACTAGCGGGAGGCCCCTACAATGAGCAGTTCTTC
TRBJ1-2,TRBV20-1,NA,few,CSARDYFRGGYTF,TGCAGTGCTAGAGATTACTTCAGGGGTGGCTACACCTTC
TRBJ2-7,TRBV20-1,NA,NA,CSARDSRAYAYEQYF,TGCAGTGCTAGAGACAGCAGGGCGTACGCCTACGAGCAGTACTTC
TRBJ2-5,TRBV5-1,TRBD2,few,CASSLELAGRETQYF,TGCGCCAGCAGCCTGGAACTAGCGGGCCGTGAGACCCAGTACTTC
TRBJ2-7,TRBV20-1,NA,NA,CSARSGPLYEQYF,TGCAGTGCTAGATCGGGCCCACTCTACGAGCAGTACTTC
TRBJ2-5,TRBV4-2,TRBD2,NA,CASSPAPSGLQETQYF,TGTGCCAGCAGCCCGGCGCCTAGCGGGTTACAAGAGACCCAGTACTTC
TRBJ2-3,TRBV20-1,NA,NA,CSAGVYTQYFGPEARYTQYF,NA
TRBJ2-1,TRBV5-1,TRBD1,NA,CASSPGGTGVYNEQFF,TGCGCCAGCAGCCCGGGGGGGACAGGGGTTTACAATGAGCAGTTCTTC
TRBJ2-7,TRBV20-1,TRBD2,few,CSGGARGLVDEQYF,TGCAGTGGGGGGGCCCGGGGACTAGTGGACGAGCAGTACTTC
TRBJ1-3,TRBV12-3/TRBV12-4,NA,few,CASSFRRGGNTIYF,TGTGCCAGCAGTTTTCGGCGGGGGGGAAACACCATATATTTT
TRBJ1-2,TRBV6-5,NA,few,CASSYRGRLYGYTF,TGTGCCAGCAGTTACCGGGGGAGACTCTATGGCTACACCTTC
TRBJ2-3,TRBV29-1,TRBD2,many,CSVDASGRATQYF,TGCAGCGTTGATGCTAGCGGGAGGGCTACGCAGTATTTT
TRBJ1-1,TRBV5-1,NA,NA,CASGQNLNTEAFF,TGCGCCAGCGGACAGAATTTGAACACTGAAGCTTTCTTT
TRBJ2-2,TRBV7-3,NA,few,CASSAGNTGELFF,TGTGCCAGCAGCGCCGGGAACACCGGGGAGCTGTTTTTT
TRBJ2-7,TRBV24-1,NA,NA,CATSASGGGSYEQYF,TGTGCCACCAGTGCCTCCGGAGGGGGCTCCTACGAGCAGTACTTC
TRBJ1-4,TRBV27,TRBD1,few,CASSRDRGYEKLFF,TGTGCCAGCAGCCGGGACAGGGGCTACGAAAAACTGTTTTTT
TRBJ2-1,TRBV5-1,NA,NA,CASSLLLDPPEQFF,TGCGCCAGCAGCCTATTACTAGACCCCCCTGAGCAGTTCTTC
TRBJ2-7,TRBV12-3/TRBV12-4,TRBD2,NA,CASRTQHDRLAGTYEQYF,TGTGCCAGCAGGACGCAGCACGACAGACTAGCGGGAACCTACGAGCAGTACTTC